This T cell receptor (beta chain) was profiled in a study of human T cells and chemical hapten exposure. CDR1 and CDR2 from the germline V gene are SGHTA and FQGNSA. The CDR3 has 16 amino acids. V gave up 5 bases and J gave up 2 bases; unmatched junction bases: 11. The time point: pre-sensitization, week 0. Treatment of the sample: therapeutic diphenylcyclopropenone sensitization with weekly scalp DPC. Study observations and caveats: Once DPC sensitization occurred, TCRs above 1 in 1000 frequency showed no change.

TCRdb re-called the RACE reads through MiXCR, storing one row per CDR3 protein. The sample comprises over 85,000 distinct CDR3 sequences, 10% to 11% of which are singletons, and about 3% rests with the top ten. This clonotype has a count of ten or more. What it recognizes is unknown. The chain combines TRBV7-2 with TRBJ1-1; 7 nucleotides align to TRBD1. Sequencing was performed on whole blood, taken in connection with sensitization to the hapten diphenylcyclopropenone (DPC). The source of this sequence is a woman aged 60-70 years with alopecia areata. Some clones in this sample may be carry-over from other donors' samples. The CDR3 region has the DNA TGTGCCAGCAGCCAGTACCCCGGGACAGTTAACACTGAAGCTTTCTTT. Protein: CASSQYPGTVNTEAFF.